The rows below give T cell receptor beta chains drawn from one sample of a study of cytomegalovirus exposure and HLA in healthy donors. The table came from immunoSEQ multiplex PCR; TCRdb's copy has only in-frame clones and leaves some out. This sample has hundreds of thousands of clones, with 85% to 90% found just once. What was sequenced was PBMCs. The receptors stem from a woman in her late teens or twenties in good health and CMV-seronegative. Both conserved end residues are trimmed from each CDR3.

V	J	CDR3
TRBV6-6	TRBJ1-1	ASSYQGASEAF
TRBV6-1	TRBJ2-7	ASRTGTSIDEQY
TRBV19	TRBJ1-2	ASSSGQGHRYGYT
TRBV27	TRBJ1-2	ASSPTDTLNYGYT
TRBV5-1	TRBJ2-5	ASSVGAGAEETQY
TRBV2	TRBJ2-5	ASSEDRETQY
TRBV9	TRBJ1-3	ASSVGPGEGNTIY
TRBV27	TRBJ2-5	ASRRTSGGHFQETQY
TRBV5-5	TRBJ1-5	ASSRDRGRNQPQH
TRBV7-9	TRBJ1-4	ASSFRQGREKLF
TRBV29-1	TRBJ1-2	SVADGDTNYGYT
TRBV19	TRBJ1-1	ASRTADSQGVTEAF
TRBV4-1	TRBJ1-3	ASSQDTGLSGNTIY
TRBV6-6	TRBJ1-5	ASSGTGGNQPQH
TRBV6-6	TRBJ2-7	ASSYGAVTYEQY
TRBV2	TRBJ2-5	ASTLKWSLTDEETQY
TRBV5-1	TRBJ2-3	ASSLAGGRGDTQY
TRBV19	TRBJ1-3	ASSTRTGRNTIY
TRBV5-1	TRBJ2-2	ASSLVPGLALVAGELF
TRBV13	TRBJ2-7	ASSLPDRVEQY
TRBV5-4	TRBJ2-7	ASSGEGGPSYEQY
TRBV21-1	TRBJ2-4	ASPYREIAKNIQY
TRBV5-1	TRBJ2-2	ASSFTAGGTGELF
TRBV7-9	TRBJ2-1	ASRGGWVAYSNEQF
TRBV25-1	TRBJ1-5	ASRGRGNQPQH
TRBV5-4	.	ASSSTGGGSYEQY
TRBV5-1	TRBJ1-4	ASTFDSLANEKLF
TRBV5-4	TRBJ2-7	ASSFRTGGDEQY
TRBV7-2	TRBJ2-7	ASRDRVSYEQY
TRBV6-1	TRBJ2-3	ASRGRLSTDTQY
TRBV5-6	.	ASSRPSGQKSSYEQY
TRBV2	TRBJ2-7	ASSGTTGLNEQY
TRBV5-1	TRBJ1-6	ASGQGAQSPLH
TRBV7-8	TRBJ1-2	ASSLDPAGNYGYT
TRBV7-2	TRBJ1-2	ASSKLPPGQGEGYT
TRBV9	TRBJ1-4	ASSRSNRPEGTNKLF
TRBV9	TRBJ1-4	ASSAGTGNEKLF
TRBV11-2	TRBJ2-7	ASSLYDREWY
TRBV30	TRBJ1-2	AWSRGTGGYT
TRBV5-1	TRBJ2-7	ASSLGGPSYEQY
TRBV25-1	TRBJ1-4	ASSGTRGRELF
TRBV19	TRBJ2-3	ASSKIRADTDTQY